Given below is one T cell receptor (beta chain) in context. The sample belongs to a study of control samples from healthy donors and cancer patients. Only in-frame clones appear in the TCRdb table, and some are missing; sequencing was by immunoSEQ multiplex PCR. This table holds tens of thousands of clones, over 80% found once. The V and J ends lost 5 bases and 4 bases, in that order; junction bases with no gene match: 8. The length of the CDR3 is 15 residues. Per the germline V gene, CDR1 is MDHEN and CDR2 is SYDVKM. Specimen: blood. The receptor's source is a man aged 55 to 69 in good health. The V call is TRBV28, the J call TRBJ2-1; 7 nucleotides line up with TRBD1. This CDR3 reads CASSLTGTAYNEQFF. CDR3 nucleotides: TGTGCCAGCAGTCTCACCGGGACAGCTTACAATGAGCAGTTCTTC.